The clone carrying this T cell receptor beta chain was seen a few times. Its cognate antigen is unknown. This record belongs to a study of post-analysis software for immune sequencing data. The authors incorporated unique molecular identifiers into the TCR beta cDNA libraries. One entry per CDR3 protein results from TCRdb running MiXCR on the PCR reads. The data hold fewer than 900,000 distinct CDR3 sequences, with about 43% observed a single time. Trimming cost V 2 bases and J 2 bases, with 15 bases left between them. The CDR3 has 16 amino acids. The V gene's germline CDR1 is LNHNV and CDR2 YYDKDF (reference sequence). Study observations and caveats: Patients showed TRBV5-6, TRBV5-1 and TRBV20-1 among five TRBV segments more frequent than in controls. Controls significantly exceeded multiple sclerosis patients in normalized Chao1 diversity.

The receptor comes from a girl under 18 with multiple sclerosis. Sequencing was done on a sample of blood. The rearrangement joins TRBV15 to TRBJ2-5; the D is unclear. The CDR3 protein is CATSRQPRTLQETQYF. The CDR3 nucleotides read TGTGCCACCAGCAGACAGCCACGGACCTTGCAAGAGACCCAGTACTTC.